This T cell receptor (beta chain) was found in a study of CD8+ T cells in alopecia areata. This clone was counted between two and nine times. Its target is not known. The sample's treatment: oral pan-JAK inhibitor, 5-10 mg twice daily. Collection of lesional scalp punch biopsies and peripheral blood was performed in alopecia areata patients. CDR1 and CDR2 from the germline V gene are MNHNY and SVGAGI (reference sequence). Germline trimming cut 5 bases from V and 1 base from J; bases unmatched to any gene: 7. The CDR3 length is 16 residues. Points from the study as a whole: Tofacitinib produced a significant decrease in scalp clonality and in expanded CD8+ clones among the top 100.

cDNA serving as the sequencing template came from extracted, reverse transcribed RNA. Profiled with immunoSEQ multiplex PCR; TCRdb holds only in-frame clones, not every one. The sample includes about 140,000 clones, about four fifths of them seen just once. This clonotype was obtained from a human donor with alopecia areata. The rearrangement joins TRBV6-6 to TRBJ2-5, with 10 bases lining up with TRBD2. Source: CD8+ T cells sorted from blood, taken at week 4, from a patient treated with tofacitinib. The CDR3 here is CASSLERGGTQETQYF. CDR3 in DNA: TGTGCCAGCAGTCTCGAGCGGGGGGGGACCCAAGAGACCCAGTACTTC.